This TCR beta chain is from a study of monozygotic twins with inflammatory bowel disease. Total RNA amounting to approximately 3,500 ng went into each TCR library. No DNA is given; TCRdb re-called the 5' RACE reads and lists each CDR3 protein once. The sample has around 450,000 distinct CDR3 sequences; the top ten hold 2% to 2.5%. From germline, CDR1 is SQVTM and CDR2 ANQGSEA. This CDR3 contains 14 residues. This clonotype was obtained from a human donor with ulcerative colitis or Crohn's disease, or a healthy co-twin of an affected twin (not recorded which). This chain joins TRBV29-1 and TRBJ1-1. Specimen: blood. CDR3 residues: CSVALGTLNTEAFF. Looking up the rest from reference TRBV29-1 and TRBJ1-1 gives the full variable domain: SAVISQKPSRDICQRGTSLTIQCQVDSQVTMMFWYRQQPGQSLTLIATANQGSEATYESGFVIDKFPISRPNLTFSTLTVSNMSPEDSSIYLCSVALGTLNTEAFFGQGTRLTVV.